Presented here are 32 T cell receptor beta chains from one specimen sequenced in a study of regulatory T cells in long-lasting Graves disease. Indicated time point: persistent/refractory GD, antithyroid drugs over 5 years with positive TRAb. PBMCs provided the RNA from which the TCR library was made. Both iRepertoire HTBI primers and Arm-PCR of CDR3 regions were used to build the TCR beta libraries. Using its own MiXCR run on the multiplex PCR reads, TCRdb lists one record per CDR3 protein. The table shows 650,000 to 700,000 distinct CDR3 sequences, with roughly 30% occurring only once. Sequenced here: peripheral blood mononuclear cells (PBMCs), sampled when the disease was refractory, from a patient treated with antithyroid drugs. Source of these receptors: a female donor with Graves disease.

This clonotype was seen only once. The chain recombines TRBV12-3 or TRBV12-4 with TRBJ1-2, with TRBD1 as a possible D gene (6 bases). Trimming took off 6 bases at V and 0 bases at J, with 20 bases between the two ends. The CDR3 is 17 amino acids. In DNA form, the CDR3 reads TGTGCCAGCAGACCACCCGGAAGGACAGCGGCTAACTATGGCTACACCTTC. Translated, it gives CASRPPGRTAANYGYTF.

The CDR3 sequence: CASSWTGVKNEQYF. CDR3 nucleotides: TGTGCCAGCAGTTGGACAGGGGTGAAAAACGAGCAGTACTTC. The chain links TRBV12-3 or TRBV12-4 to TRBJ2-7; 9 bases fit TRBD1. Trimming cost V 4 bases and J 5 bases; bases outside gene matches: 6. CDR3 size: 14 residues.

This clonotype was counted only a few times. This sequence joins TRBV20-1 and TRBJ2-5, with 9 bases identical to TRBD2. J was trimmed by 5 bases and V by 6 bases; bases with no gene match: 10. This CDR3 is 14 amino acids long. Germline lookup yields CDR1 DFQATT and CDR2 SNEGSKA (reference sequence). The CDR3 reads CSAIAGAGGETQYF. As DNA, the CDR3 is TGCAGTGCAATAGCGGGAGCGGGTGGGGAGACCCAGTACTTC.

This clonotype was found a few times. The chain employs TRBV7-2 and TRBJ1-2, with 7 bases identical to TRBD1. In germline, CDR1 is SGHTA, CDR2 FQGNSA. This CDR3 comprises 14 residues. The ends lost 5 bases at V and 8 bases at J; junction bases unmatched: 11. CDR3 amino acids: CASSLGQPEKGYTF. The DNA of the CDR3 is TGTGCCAGCAGCCTGGGACAGCCAGAAAAAGGCTACACCTTC.

The sample holds many counts of this clonotype. J is TRBJ1-2 and V is TRBV12-3 or TRBV12-4; D remains unclear. The CDR3 runs 14 residues. Trimming removed 1 base from V and 1 base from J, with 7 bases in between. CDR3 loop: CASSLGRVNYGYTF. The CDR3 DNA reads as TGTGCCAGCAGTTTAGGGAGGGTTAACTATGGCTACACCTTC.

This clonotype was observed a handful of times. V is TRBV7-6 and J is TRBJ2-7; weak D call: TRBD2 (6 bases). The CDR3 contains 15 residues. The germline CDR1 and CDR2 sequences are SGHVS and FNYEAQ. Trimming took off 8 bases at V and 4 bases at J, with 21 bases between the two ends. The DNA for the CDR3 is TGTGCCAGCCGGTGGGACTTGGTTTCGGGTTACGAGCAGTACTTC. Translating it yields CASRWDLVSGYEQYF.

The table lists this clonotype with a few counts. The chain links TRBV20-1 to TRBJ1-2; 7 positions agree with TRBD1. CDR1 is DFQATT, CDR2 SNEGSKA, per germline (reference sequence). The CDR3 is made up of 12 amino acids. V lost 4 bases, J lost 8 bases, and 7 bases stayed unmatched. The CDR3 sequence: CSAKTGSGGYTF. CDR3 DNA sequence: TGCAGTGCTAAGACAGGGTCCGGAGGCTACACCTTC.

The chain joins TRBV30 to TRBJ2-2; 8 positions match TRBD1. This CDR3 has 14 amino acids. The V and J ends lost 4 bases and 5 bases, in that order; junction bases with no gene match: 6. The germline CDR1 and CDR2 sequences are GTSNPN and SVGIG (reference sequence). CDR3 amino acids: CAWTRRGLTGELFF. The CDR3 DNA reads TGTGCCTGGACTCGCAGGGGGCTTACCGGGGAGCTGTTTTTT.

This clonotype occurred many times. J is TRBJ2-7 and V is TRBV2; 11 bases fit TRBD1. Losses at the gene ends were 6 bases for V and 3 bases for J; bases not matched to a gene: 7. Germline-derived CDR1 and CDR2 are SNHLY and FYNNEI. The CDR3 is 15 amino acids. The CDR3 DNA follows: TGTGCCAGCAGAGAGGGACAGGGGGGGATCTACGAGCAGTACTTC. Residues: CASREGQGGIYEQYF.

The rearrangement links TRBV6-1 to TRBJ1-1; D not certain. Trimming removed 2 bases at V and 0 bases at J, with 7 bases between. The CDR3 has 14 residues. Germline lookup yields CDR1 MNHNS and CDR2 SASEGT. CDR3 amino acids: CASSEWPLNTEAFF. CDR3 nucleotide sequence: TGTGCCAGCAGTGAATGGCCCTTGAACACTGAAGCTTTCTTT.

This chain links TRBV6-9 with TRBJ1-5, with 7 nucleotides matching TRBD1. The length of the CDR3 is 15 residues. V was clipped by 4 bases and J by 6 bases; unmatched bases: 9. CDR1 MNHGY and CDR2 SVAAGI come from the germline V gene. DNA of the CDR3: TGTGCCAGCAGTTGGGGACAGAAAAGAGGTCAGCCCCAGCATTTT. Amino acid sequence: CASSWGQKRGQPQHF.

The chain carries TRBV6-4 and TRBJ1-2; the match to TRBD1 covers 7 bases. V lost 2 bases and J lost 8; bases outside the gene matches: 11. Germline values: CDR1 MRHNA, CDR2 SNTAGT. The CDR3 spans 15 residues. Here the CDR3 DNA reads TGTGCCAGCAGTGACAGGGCAGGGGGAAGAAGAGGCTACACCTTC. Amino acids: CASSDRAGGRRGYTF.

As for this clonotype: The junction differs from germline at one of its ends, possibly a read error. This sequence joins TRBV6-5 and TRBJ1-1, with a weak D call TRBD1 (5 bases). The germline V gene has CDR1 MNHEY and CDR2 SVGAGI. The CDR3 has 14 amino acids. This CDR3 reads CASSYSLSGTISSF. The CDR3 DNA is TGTGCCAGCAGTTACTCGCTTTCCGGGACCATTTCCTCATTT.

This clonotype was seen a handful of times. The chain is built from TRBV20-1 and TRBJ2-7, with TRBD2 identical over 7 bases. The CDR3 sequence is 13 residues long. V trimming: 3 bases; J trimming: 8 bases; junction bases outside the gene matches: 10. Germline assignment: CDR1 DFQATT and CDR2 SNEGSKA (reference sequence). The CDR3 sequence: CSARSREAGQQYF. In DNA form, the CDR3 reads TGCAGTGCTAGGTCTCGGGAAGCGGGGCAGCAGTACTTC.

This clonotype was picked up a small number of times. An end of the junction differs from the germline gene, which may be a read error. V and J are TRBV5-1 and TRBJ2-7; D unclear. The CDR3 extends over 12 amino acids. The germline V gene has CDR1 SGHRS and CDR2 YFSETQ. CDR3 nucleotide sequence: TGTGCCAGCAGCTTGGCCCATTACGAGCAGTACTTC. The encoded protein is CASSLAHYEQYF.

This clonotype was observed a handful of times. This chain links TRBV2 with TRBJ1-1; D unresolved. V gave up 2 bases and J gave up 6 bases, with 7 bases separating them. The CDR3 is 12 amino acids. Germline V CDR1 and CDR2: SNHLY, FYNNEI. CDR3 region: CASSEWAPEAFF. The DNA for the CDR3 is TGTGCCAGCAGTGAATGGGCACCTGAAGCTTTCTTT.

This clonotype was observed many times. The chain uses TRBV12-3 or TRBV12-4 and TRBJ2-7, with 9 bases lining up with TRBD2. The ends lost 7 bases at V and 3 bases at J; junction bases unmatched: 4. The CDR3 has 13 residues. The CDR3 here is CASTGTSFYEQYF. The CDR3 DNA reads TGTGCCAGCACCGGGACTAGCTTCTACGAGCAGTACTTC.

V is TRBV6-1 and J is TRBJ2-5; D may match TRBD1 or TRBD2 (5 bases each). Trimming removed 6 bases from V and 1 base from J, with 6 bases in between. Germline lookup yields CDR1 MNHNS and CDR2 SASEGT. The CDR3 runs to 12 residues. CDR3 DNA sequence: TGTGCCAGCAGGGGGACCCAAGAGACCCAGTACTTC. Its translation is CASRGTQETQYF.

Turning to this clonotype: This may be a read error: a much more frequent sequence differs by one nucleotide. A read error is likely, as this CDR3 ends without the conserved phenylalanine or tryptophan. The chain is built from TRBV12-3 or TRBV12-4 and TRBJ1-1, with no clear D. Trimming took off 2 bases at V and 7 bases at J, with 8 bases between the two ends. The CDR3 spans 12 residues. The CDR3 nucleotides read TGTGCCAGCAGTTTAATAAGTATTGAAGCTTTCCTT. Translation gives CASSLISIEAFL.

This clonotype was picked up many times. The chain combines TRBV28 with TRBJ2-7, with TRBD1 matching 9 bases. The CDR3 length is 15 residues. J was trimmed by 1 base and V by 5 bases; bases with no gene match: 6. CDR1 is MDHEN, CDR2 SYDVKM, per germline. The CDR3 DNA reads as TGTGCCAGCAGTAGACCCGGGACAGGGTCCTACGAGCAGTACTTC. Protein sequence: CASSRPGTGSYEQYF.

The chain carries TRBV29-1 and TRBJ2-6; D call uncertain. Germline V gene data show CDR1 as SQVTM and CDR2 as ANQGSEA. V lost 4 bases and J lost 2, with 6 bases in between. The CDR3 sequence is 13 residues long. CDR3 DNA: TGCAGCGTTGGGACCACTGGGGCCAACGTCCTGACTTTC. Protein: CSVGTTGANVLTF.

Remarks on this clonotype: With only one base between it and a far larger clone, this is likely a read error. The CDR3 loop reads CASSKGPQEDQAFF. The CDR3 DNA sequence: TGTGCCAGCAGTAAGGGACCACAGGAAGACCAAGCTTTCTTT. The V and J genes are TRBV6-2 or TRBV6-3 and TRBJ1-1; D possibly corresponds to TRBD1 (5 bases). There are 14 residues in the CDR3. CDR1 and CDR2 from the germline V gene are MNHEY and SVGEGT. Trimming pared 5 bases from V and 9 bases from J, leaving 19 bases between.

This clonotype turned up a few times. The rearrangement uses TRBV6-1 and TRBJ2-2; D gene ambiguous. Trimming stripped 6 bases from V and 1 base from J, with 9 bases between. The CDR3 is 14 residues long. CDR1 and CDR2 (germline): MNHNS, SASEGT. The CDR3 loop is CASRSGENTGELFF. In DNA, the CDR3 is TGTGCCAGCAGATCTGGAGAGAACACCGGGGAGCTGTTTTTT.

This clonotype was observed a handful of times. In DNA form, the CDR3 reads TGTGCCTGGAGTGTCCGACAGGGTGTGGGCGAGCAGTACTTC. Translating it yields CAWSVRQGVGEQYF. V gene TRBV30 combines with J gene TRBJ2-7; 7 nucleotides match TRBD1. Germline V gives CDR1 GTSNPN, CDR2 SVGIG (reference sequence). V lost 0 bases to trimming and J lost 6 bases; unmatched junction nucleotides: 8. This CDR3 has 14 amino acids.

This clonotype was seen at least ten times. The V call is TRBV6-1, the J call TRBJ2-7; D not resolved. With 5 bases removed from V and 1 base from J, the gap between germline ends came to 6 bases. The V gene's germline CDR1 is MNHNS and CDR2 SASEGT. The CDR3 totals 12 residues. The CDR3 loop is CASSPPSYEQYF. As DNA, the CDR3 is TGTGCCAGCAGTCCCCCGTCCTACGAGCAGTACTTC.

This clonotype was recorded many times. This chain joins TRBV10-3 and TRBJ2-7; D is possibly TRBD1 (6 bases). This CDR3 is 12 amino acids long. V was clipped by 10 bases and J by 5 bases, with 15 bases between them. The germline V gene has CDR1 ENHRY and CDR2 SYGVKD. The CDR3 here is CATTGRGDEQYF. The CDR3 nucleotides read TGTGCCACCACAGGGAGAGGGGACGAGCAGTACTTC.

The chain carries TRBV11-2 and TRBJ1-3; D possibly corresponds to TRBD1 (6 bases). CDR1 is SGHAT and CDR2 is FQNNGV in the germline V gene. The ends were cut back, 3 bases at V and 0 bases at J, with 9 bases in the middle. The CDR3 is 15 amino acids. This chain's CDR3 is CASSLGAFSGNTIYF. In DNA form, the CDR3 reads TGTGCCAGCAGCTTGGGGGCCTTCTCTGGAAACACCATATATTTT.

This clonotype was observed a few times. The chain combines TRBV7-2 with TRBJ1-1; D is ambiguous. CDR1 and CDR2 from the germline V gene are SGHTA and FQGNSA. V was pared by 0 bases and J by 6 bases, with 11 bases between. The CDR3 contains 14 residues. The CDR3 protein is CASSLAPVGAEAFF. The CDR3 DNA reads as TGTGCCAGCAGCTTAGCCCCCGTCGGCGCTGAAGCTTTCTTT.

This clonotype occurred a few times. At one end the junction does not follow the germline gene, possibly because of a read error. This sequence joins TRBV5-1 and TRBJ1-2; D gene uncertain. The CDR3 length is 14 residues. Germline-derived CDR1 and CDR2 are SGHRS and YFSETQ. The CDR3 reads CASSPERRVYSYTF. In nucleotides, the CDR3 is TGCGCCAGCAGCCCGGAACGGAGGGTCTATAGCTACACCTTC.

This chain uses TRBV6-2 or TRBV6-3 with TRBJ2-1; tentative D call: TRBD2 (5 bases). In germline, CDR1 is MNHEY, CDR2 SVGEGT. The CDR3 spans 16 residues. V was cut by 5 bases and J by 5 bases, with 19 bases left in between. The CDR3 region has the DNA TGTGCCAGCAGTGAACGGGTAGCGCAAAGCAACAATGAGCAGTTCTTC. As protein: CASSERVAQSNNEQFF.

This chain connects TRBV19 to TRBJ2-7; 7 bases line up with TRBD2. There are 15 residues in the CDR3. Looked up from germline, CDR1 is LNHDA and CDR2 is SQIVND (reference sequence). After removal of 2 bases from V and 2 bases from J, the junction contained 6 bases not matched to a gene. CDR3 DNA: TGTGCCAGTAGTATAAGTAGCGGGTGGACCTACGAGCAGTACTTC. Protein product: CASSISSGWTYEQYF.

The CDR3 spells CSVARQGASEKLFF. In DNA form, the CDR3 reads TGCAGCGTTGCGAGACAGGGGGCGAGTGAAAAACTGTTTTTT. This rearrangement joins TRBV29-1 to TRBJ1-4; 10 bases map to TRBD1. The CDR3 runs 14 residues. CDR1 SQVTM and CDR2 ANQGSEA come from the germline V gene. The V segment lost 4 bases and the J segment 7 bases; nucleotides outside the gene matches: 6.